This record concerns one TCR beta chain sequence. Its antigen is currently unknown. This sample is drawn from a study of T cell responses to AZD1222 COVID-19 vaccine. Germline V gives CDR1 ENHRY, CDR2 SYGVKD. V was clipped by 2 bases and J by 0 bases; unmatched bases: 4. The CDR3 is 16 amino acids. Only in-frame clones appear in the TCRdb table, and some are missing; sequencing was by immunoSEQ multiplex PCR. Among roughly 55,000 clones listed, 70% to 90% were seen once. Study-level points and caveats: When two AZD1222 doses had been given, Spike-specific TCR breadth and depth rose. The span of vaccine-associated CD4 TCRs extended across spike, with dominance at 160-218 and 743-854. Donors, mostly white British, included more females; clonal diversity was possibly underestimated.

This receptor was taken from an adult in good health. Source: peripheral blood, taken on day 0 of AZD1222 vaccination. The chain employs TRBV10-3 and TRBJ1-2, with 9 bases identical to TRBD1. The CDR3: CAISEQQGATNYGYTF. The CDR3 nucleotides are TGTGCCATCAGTGAGCAACAGGGGGCCACTAACTATGGCTACACCTTC.